This T cell receptor beta chain appears in the sequencing data of a study of blood T cell repertoires in COVID-19. Libraries were prepared by immunoSEQ multiplex PCR; TCRdb keeps only in-frame clonotypes and omits some of them. Here the sample spans under 400,000 clones, about 86% being singletons. Germline V gene sequence: CDR1 ENHRY, CDR2 SYGVKD. The CDR3 is 13 amino acids. V lost 8 bases, J lost 5 bases, and 13 bases lay in between. This chain uses TRBV10-3 with TRBJ1-5; weak D call: TRBD1 (5 bases). The sample was PBMCs or T cells enriched from blood (not recorded which). This clonotype was obtained from a woman aged 35 to 49 with acute COVID-19. As DNA, the CDR3 is TGTGCCATCGGGGGGGTTCAGGATCAGCCCCAGCATTTT. This gives the protein CAIGGVQDQPQHF.